Presented here are 27 T cell receptor beta chains from one specimen sequenced in a study of CD8 T cells in Susac syndrome (dated by TCRdb to about 2019). Library method: the immunoSEQ multiplex PCR assay. RNA was extracted using the RNeasy kit, and roughly 0.45 to 1 microgram was reverse transcribed with random hexamers. TCRdb passed the public sequencing reads through fastp at Q25 and MiXCR, retaining productive beta sequences. When rows share a CDR3 protein, they turn into one entry using the most common DNA and genes. Recorded for this sample are about 130,000 distinct CDR3 sequences; roughly 76% of them occurred a single time. Roughly 0.5% of the sample belongs to the ten largest clones. The sample was CD8+ T cells from PBMCs. The source of these receptors is a human donor with multiple sclerosis.

The chain is built from TRBV9 and TRBJ2-1; D gene unclear. Germline V gene lookup returns CDR1 SGDLS and CDR2 YYNGEE. CDR3 length: 16 amino acids. The germline V and J ends were trimmed by 4 bases and 1 base, with 15 bases remaining between them. The CDR3 nucleotides are TGTGCCAGCAGCTCAGAGGTGGTGGGTTCCTACAATGAGCAGTTCTTC. Translated, it gives CASSSEVVGSYNEQFF.

CDR3 loop: CSVAGATNTGELFF. The CDR3 DNA reads TGCAGCGTTGCAGGGGCCACGAACACCGGGGAGCTGTTTTTT. This chain links TRBV29-1 with TRBJ2-2, with a possible D match to TRBD1 (6 bases). This CDR3 has 14 residues. Trimming stripped 4 bases from V and 0 bases from J, with 9 bases between. The germline V gene encodes CDR1 SQVTM and CDR2 ANQGSEA.

Only a few counts were recorded for this clonotype. This chain joins TRBV11-2 and TRBJ1-2; D is unresolved. With 0 bases removed from V and 4 bases from J, the gap between germline ends came to 6 bases. Germline lookup yields CDR1 SGHAT and CDR2 FQNNGV. The CDR3 has 13 residues. The CDR3 loop is CASSLEGSYGYTF. The CDR3 nucleotides read TGTGCCAGCAGCTTAGAAGGGTCCTATGGCTACACCTTC. Filled out from reference TRBV11-2 and TRBJ1-2, the complete variable domain reads EAGVAQSPRYKIIEKRQSVAFWCNPISGHATLYWYQQILGQGPKLLIQFQNNGVVDDSQLPKDRFSAERLKGVDSTLKIQPAKLEDSAVYLCASSLEGSYGYTFGSGTRLTVV.

This chain links TRBV5-6 with TRBJ2-7; D is unresolved. V was trimmed by 0 bases and J by 6 bases, leaving 16 bases between them. The germline gives CDR1 SGHDT, CDR2 YYEEEE. CDR3 length equals 15 residues. CDR3 nucleotide sequence: TGTGCCAGCAGCTTGGGACAAGGACCGTATGGCGAGCAGTACGTC. It codes for CASSLGQGPYGEQYV.

The rearrangement joins TRBV11-1 to TRBJ2-2; 7 bases are shared with TRBD2. The CDR3 sequence is 21 residues long. V was pared by 5 bases and J by 5 bases, with 26 bases of the junction left unmatched. From germline, CDR1 is SGHAT and CDR2 FQDESV (reference sequence). This CDR3 reads CASSDTYGGGAGASATGELFF. The CDR3 DNA sequence: TGTGCCAGCAGCGACACTTACGGTGGTGGCGCGGGAGCTTCAGCAACCGGGGAGCTGTTTTTT.

The chain links TRBV19 to TRBJ1-1; D uncertain. Per germline, CDR1 LNHDA and CDR2 SQIVND (reference sequence). The CDR3 spans 11 residues. V was cut by 10 bases and J by 1 base, with 7 bases left in between. The CDR3 region is CATLRNTEAFF. The CDR3 DNA is TGTGCCACTTTACGGAACACTGAAGCTTTCTTT.

The V call is TRBV24-1, the J call TRBJ2-5; TRBD2 might be the D (6 bases). This CDR3 region has 15 residues. In germline, CDR1 is KGHDR, CDR2 SFDVKD. V lost 1 base and J lost 1, with 9 bases in between. DNA for the CDR3: TGTGCCACCAGTGATTTTGCGGGGATCCAAGAGACCCAGTACTTC. It yields the protein CATSDFAGIQETQYF.

This clonotype was counted a few times. The V gene is TRBV11-2, the J gene TRBJ2-7, with 11 bases aligning to TRBD1. The CDR3 extends over 16 amino acids. Germline V gene sequence: CDR1 SGHAT, CDR2 FQNNGV. The trim removed 1 base at V and 0 bases at J, leaving 2 bases unmatched. Here the CDR3 DNA reads TGTGCCAGCAGCTTAGGGGACAGGGGGGCCTCCTACGAGCAGTACGTC. Translated, it gives CASSLGDRGASYEQYV.

The chain couples TRBV7-9 to TRBJ2-1, with 11 bases aligning to TRBD2. This CDR3 spans 16 amino acids. The trim removed 5 bases at V and 8 bases at J, leaving 11 bases unmatched. Per germline, CDR1 SEHNR and CDR2 FQNEAQ (reference sequence). CDR3 region: CASSQVIAGGPDEQFF. The CDR3 DNA reads TGTGCCAGCAGCCAAGTTATAGCGGGGGGGCCGGATGAGCAGTTCTTC.

The J gene is TRBJ2-1, the V gene TRBV11-2; 8 nucleotides align to TRBD2. The V gene end was trimmed by 2 bases and the J gene end by 7 bases; junction bases not matched to a gene: 13. The germline CDR1 and CDR2 sequences are SGHAT and FQNNGV. This CDR3 comprises 17 residues. The chain's CDR3 is CASSLFSGKRERNEQFF. CDR3 coding DNA: TGTGCCAGCAGCTTATTTTCGGGAAAGCGGGAGCGAAATGAGCAGTTCTTC.

The rearrangement uses TRBV19 and TRBJ2-3; TRBD1 or TRBD2 may be the D gene (5 bases each). CDR1 and CDR2 (germline): LNHDA, SQIVND (reference sequence). The CDR3 is 17 amino acids. Trimming removed 4 bases from V and 2 bases from J, with 19 bases in between. In DNA, the CDR3 is TGTGCCAGTAGTACGACAGCCTTAGCGCGCGACACAGATACGCAGTATTTT. Translating gives CASSTTALARDTDTQYF.

The V call is TRBV7-9, the J call TRBJ2-5, with 9 bases identical to TRBD1. Germline V gives CDR1 SEHNR, CDR2 FQNEAQ (reference sequence). V lost 4 bases to trimming and J lost 3 bases; unmatched junction nucleotides: 6. CDR3 length: 15 residues. CDR3 loop: CASSSYRTGEETQYF. CDR3 DNA: TGTGCCAGCAGCTCATACCGGACAGGGGAAGAGACCCAGTACTTC. Filled out from reference TRBV7-9 and TRBJ2-5, the complete variable domain reads DTGVSQNPRHKITKRGQNVTFRCDPISEHNRLYWYRQTLGQGPEFLTYFQNEAQLEKSRLLSDRFSAERPKGSFSTLEIQRTEQGDSAMYLCASSSYRTGEETQYFGPGTRLLVL.

This chain uses TRBV7-9 with TRBJ2-3, with 9 bases fitting TRBD2. This CDR3 has 17 amino acids. V trimming: 4 bases; J trimming: 6 bases; junction bases outside the gene matches: 14. The V gene's germline CDR1 is SEHNR and CDR2 FQNEAQ (reference sequence). The CDR3 nucleotides read TGTGCCAGCAGCTCGATCCTAGCGGGGCCGGCGTTGGATACGCAGTATTTT. This translates into CASSSILAGPALDTQYF.

V and J are TRBV19 and TRBJ1-1; no definite D call. The CDR3 contains 16 residues. The V gene lost 3 bases and the J gene lost 1 base, with 15 bases spanning the gap. Germline lookup yields CDR1 LNHDA and CDR2 SQIVND (reference sequence). CDR3: CASSIGSYHQNTEAFF. CDR3 DNA: TGTGCCAGTAGTATTGGATCCTACCACCAGAACACTGAAGCTTTCTTT.

The CDR3 nucleotides are TGTGCCAGCAGTGAAAGCGGGGCAGCGGGTAATTCACCCCTCCACTTT. Its protein product is CASSESGAAGNSPLHF. The rearrangement joins TRBV2 to TRBJ1-6; perhaps TRBD1 as D (5 bases). The V gene's germline CDR1 is SNHLY and CDR2 FYNNEI. Trimming left V 2 bases short and J 6 bases short, with 14 bases between. The CDR3 covers 16 residues.

Only one count was recorded for this clonotype. The CDR3 is CASSYRSEYNEQFF. In nucleotides, the CDR3 is TGTGCCAGCAGTTATAGGTCTGAGTACAATGAGCAGTTCTTC. The J gene is TRBJ2-1, the V gene TRBV6-5, with D unresolved. The CDR3 extends over 14 amino acids. V lost 3 bases to trimming and J lost 4 bases, with 10 bases between them. In germline, CDR1 is MNHEY, CDR2 SVGAGI.

The gene calls are TRBV7-8 and TRBJ2-1; perhaps TRBD2 as D (5 bases). Trimming removed 1 base at V and 12 bases at J, with 16 bases between. Germline V gene sequence: CDR1 SGHVS, CDR2 FQNEAQ. The CDR3 contains 14 residues. This CDR3 is CASSLDVPGGLQFF. CDR3 DNA sequence: TGTGCCAGCAGCTTAGATGTCCCCGGCGGGTTGCAGTTCTTC.

The gene calls are TRBV6-1 and TRBJ1-1, with 8 bases that match TRBD1. Germline loops: CDR1 MNHNS, CDR2 SASEGT. Losses at the gene ends were 6 bases for V and 3 bases for J; bases not matched to a gene: 3. The CDR3 length is 13 residues. CDR3 DNA: TGTGCCAGCAGGGACAGGGAGGACACTGAAGCTTTCTTT. Amino acids: CASRDREDTEAFF.

The DNA for the CDR3 is TGTGCCAGCAGCTTAGGAGGGCCTTTCTCCTACAATGAGCAGTTCTTC. Translating gives CASSLGGPFSYNEQFF. The V and J genes are TRBV5-4 and TRBJ2-1; tentatively, D is TRBD2 (6 bases). CDR3 size: 16 residues. Germline CDR1 and CDR2: SGHNT and YYREEE (reference sequence). V was trimmed by 2 bases and J by 0 bases, leaving 12 bases between them. The full variable domain, in which reference TRBV5-4 and TRBJ2-1 provide the parts outside the CDR3, is ETGVTQSPTHLIKTRGQQVTLRCSSQSGHNTVSWYQQALGQGPQFIFQYYREEENGRGNFPPRFSGLQFPNYSSELNVNALELDDSALYLCASSLGGPFSYNEQFFGPGTRLTVL.

The chain combines TRBV20-1 with TRBJ2-1, with 16 bases that match TRBD2. This CDR3 spans 17 amino acids. Germline V gives CDR1 DFQATT, CDR2 SNEGSKA (reference sequence). V lost 4 bases to trimming and J lost 7 bases; unmatched junction nucleotides: 10. CDR3 region: CSATSPGLAGGLNEQFF. The CDR3 nucleotides read TGCAGTGCTACCTCCCCGGGACTAGCGGGAGGGTTGAATGAGCAGTTCTTC.

The chain couples TRBV13 to TRBJ1-3; D remains unclear. The V and J ends lost 4 bases and 0 bases respectively, with 10 bases between them. The CDR3 is 15 residues long. Germline V gives CDR1 PRHDT, CDR2 FYEKMQ (reference sequence). The CDR3 spells CASSSRQASGNTIYF. CDR3 DNA sequence: TGTGCCAGCAGCTCCCGACAAGCCTCTGGAAACACCATATATTTT.

The J gene is TRBJ2-7, the V gene TRBV9; maybe TRBD2 (5 bases). Germline CDR1 reads SGDLS; CDR2 reads YYNGEE. V lost 0 bases, J lost 2 bases, and 12 bases lay in between. This CDR3 is 15 amino acids long. The CDR3 spells CASSVDAGETYEQYF. DNA for the CDR3: TGTGCCAGCAGCGTAGATGCCGGGGAAACCTACGAGCAGTACTTC.

This clonotype occurred a few times. The chain combines TRBV19 with TRBJ2-1; D not certain. The V gene's germline CDR1 is LNHDA and CDR2 SQIVND (reference sequence). V lost 3 bases, J lost 10 bases, and 10 bases lay in between. CDR3 length equals 12 residues. CDR3 DNA sequence: TGTGCCAGTAGTATCACCGTGCGGGAGCAGTTCTTC. Protein product: CASSITVREQFF.

The chain is built from TRBV4-1 and TRBJ2-1; TRBD2 is a possible D gene (5 bases). CDR3 length equals 13 residues. Trimming shortened V by 6 bases and J by 5 bases, and 11 bases separated the two germline ends. In germline, CDR1 is MGHRA, CDR2 YSYEKL. The CDR3 is CASSRIGDNEQFF. CDR3 sequence (DNA): TGCGCCAGCAGTCGCATCGGGGACAATGAGCAGTTCTTC.

The gene calls are TRBV14 and TRBJ1-2, with 7 nucleotides matching TRBD1. This CDR3 is 14 amino acids long. The germline CDR1 and CDR2 sequences are SGHDN and FVKESK. Losses at the gene ends were 0 bases for V and 6 bases for J; bases not matched to a gene: 4. The CDR3 region is CASSQDGRGNGYTF. CDR3 DNA: TGTGCCAGCAGCCAAGACGGCAGGGGGAATGGCTACACCTTC.

The J gene is TRBJ2-2, the V gene TRBV29-1; D may match TRBD1 or TRBD2 (5 bases each). Germline lookup yields CDR1 SQVTM and CDR2 ANQGSEA. The ends were cut back, 7 bases at V and 6 bases at J, with 18 bases in the middle. The CDR3 has 14 residues. For the CDR3, the DNA is TGCAGCGCCAGGTCCCTAGTGGGGGCCGGGGAGCTGTTTTTT. Protein product: CSARSLVGAGELFF.

The chain links TRBV5-1 to TRBJ1-2; D is undetermined. The CDR3 totals 15 residues. CDR1 SGHRS and CDR2 YFSETQ come from the germline V gene. V lost 5 bases, J lost 3 bases, and 17 bases lay in between. CDR3 in DNA: TGCGCCAGCAGTCACCGCAGCTCCATGGACTATGGCTACACCTTC. Its protein is CASSHRSSMDYGYTF.